This TCR beta chain emerged from a study of blood T cell repertoires in COVID-19. About the study: Both acute and convalescent COVID-19 samples were obtained from the United States, Italy and Spain. Nucleic acid was either cDNA or gDNA, and it came from T cells, B-cell-depleted T cells, or PBMCs.

Resolution of symptoms, clearance, or two negative PCRs was present in recovered Cohort 3 donors. Germline-derived CDR1 and CDR2 are SGHRS and YFSETQ. With 2 bases clipped from V and 6 bases from J, the junction kept 8 bases outside the gene matches. This CDR3 is built from 15 residues. TCRdb's table, derived via immunoSEQ multiplex PCR, lists solely in-frame clones and lacks some. The sample carries a few hundred thousand clones, roughly 87% recorded once. The chain links TRBV5-1 to TRBJ2-1, with TRBD1 identical over 7 bases. The sample comprised PBMCs or T cells enriched from blood (not recorded which). The clonotype comes from a woman aged 25-40 years who had recovered from COVID-19. Here the CDR3 reads CASSLGQAGVNEQFF. CDR3 coding DNA: TGCGCCAGCAGCTTAGGACAGGCTGGGGTCAATGAGCAGTTCTTC.